A single sample gave rise to the 5 T cell receptor beta chains below, sequenced in a study of blood T cell repertoires in COVID-19. The data were produced by immunoSEQ multiplex PCR, yet TCRdb's version contains in-frame clones alone and is incomplete. The sample lists tens of thousands of clones; 82% were seen once. Sample: peripheral blood. The receptors were gathered from a woman in her sixties or seventies with acute or convalescent COVID-19.

The chain uses TRBV6-5 and TRBJ2-1, with 10 bases that match TRBD2. V trimming: 8 bases; J trimming: 3 bases; junction bases outside the gene matches: 7. The CDR3 totals 15 residues. The germline gives CDR1 MNHEY, CDR2 SVGAGI. CDR3 bases: TGTGCCAGCTGGACCTCTAGCGGGGGCTACAATGAGCAGTTCTTC. This sequence encodes CASWTSSGGYNEQFF.

The chain joins TRBV10-3 to TRBJ1-5; possible D gene TRBD1, 6 bases. The length of the CDR3 is 15 residues. Per the germline V gene, CDR1 is ENHRY and CDR2 is SYGVKD. The V and J ends lost 5 bases and 6 bases respectively, with 17 bases between them. CDR3 sequence (DNA): TGTGCCATCAGTCCACAGGGAAGCGGAGGTCAGCCCCAGCATTTT. This codes for CAISPQGSGGQPQHF.

This clone occurred once. The rearrangement joins TRBV30 to TRBJ2-7; 7 nucleotides match TRBD1. The V and J ends lost 2 bases and 3 bases, in that order; junction bases with no gene match: 7. Germline CDR1 is GTSNPN and CDR2 is SVGIG (reference sequence). The CDR3 is 14 amino acids. In DNA, the CDR3 is TGTGCCTGGAGTCGGGACAGCGGCCACTACGAGCAGTACTTC. This gives the protein CAWSRDSGHYEQYF.

The rearrangement links TRBV5-1 to TRBJ1-4, with a weak D call TRBD1 (6 bases). The CDR3 is 18 residues long. Germline V gene data show CDR1 as SGHRS and CDR2 as YFSETQ. V lost 0 bases, J lost 3 bases, and 18 bases lay in between. In DNA, the CDR3 is TGCGCCAGCAGCTTGGCCCCAACAGGGAGCGTAGCTAATGAAAAACTGTTTTTT. It is translated as CASSLAPTGSVANEKLFF.

This chain connects TRBV7-8 to TRBJ2-7; 9 bases are shared with TRBD1. The V and J ends lost 5 bases and 0 bases, in that order; junction bases with no gene match: 5. The CDR3 is 15 amino acids. Germline CDR1 reads SGHVS; CDR2 reads FQNEAQ. CDR3 residues: CASSNRDRVSYEQYF. CDR3 DNA: TGTGCCAGCAGCAACCGGGACAGGGTCTCCTACGAGCAGTACTTC.